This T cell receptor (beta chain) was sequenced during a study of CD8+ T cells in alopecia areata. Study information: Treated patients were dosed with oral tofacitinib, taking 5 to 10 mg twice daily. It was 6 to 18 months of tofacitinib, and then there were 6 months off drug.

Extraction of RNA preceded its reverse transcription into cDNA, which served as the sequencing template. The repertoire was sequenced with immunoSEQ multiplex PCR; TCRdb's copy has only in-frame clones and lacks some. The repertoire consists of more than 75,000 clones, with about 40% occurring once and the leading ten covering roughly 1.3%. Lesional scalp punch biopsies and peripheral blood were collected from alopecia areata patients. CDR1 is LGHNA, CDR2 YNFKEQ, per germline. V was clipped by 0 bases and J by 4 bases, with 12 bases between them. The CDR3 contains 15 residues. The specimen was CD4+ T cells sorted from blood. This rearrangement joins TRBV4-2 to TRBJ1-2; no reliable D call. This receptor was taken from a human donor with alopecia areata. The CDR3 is CASSQDTAAGYGYTF. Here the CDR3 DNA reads TGTGCCAGCAGCCAAGATACCGCGGCAGGCTATGGCTACACCTTC.